These 19 T cell receptor beta chains came from one sample sequenced in a study of blood T cell repertoires in COVID-19. Produced via immunoSEQ multiplex PCR; TCRdb's table is partial and in-frame only. Here the sample spans 250,000 to 300,000 clones, around nine tenths being singletons. The sequencing input was peripheral blood. The receptors come from a woman aged 25 to 39 with COVID-19, enrolled during active disease.

A single count supports this clone. This same CDR3 is encoded by further DNA sequences in the sample. The V gene is TRBV28, the J gene TRBJ2-2; D call uncertain. V was clipped by 3 bases and J by 2 bases, with 7 bases between them. The CDR3 contains 14 residues. Per the germline V gene, CDR1 is MDHEN and CDR2 is SYDVKM. The CDR3 sequence is CASSFGRNTGELFF. CDR3 bases: TGTGCCAGCAGTTTTGGCAGAAACACCGGGGAGCTGTTTTTT.

The chain has TRBV5-1 and TRBJ2-3; perhaps TRBD2 as D (5 bases). V lost 3 bases and J lost 2, with 19 bases in between. Per the germline V gene, CDR1 is SGHRS and CDR2 is YFSETQ. The CDR3 consists of 17 residues. The CDR3 region is CASSSPAPETTTDTQYF. The CDR3 region has the DNA TGCGCCAGCAGCTCCCCAGCTCCGGAGACTACCACAGATACGCAGTATTTT.

The rearrangement joins TRBV25-1 to TRBJ2-7; TRBD2 matches 7 bases. The CDR3 runs 16 residues. V lost 1 base and J lost 3; bases outside the gene matches: 9. CDR1 MGHDK and CDR2 SYGVNS come from the germline V gene. CDR3 amino acids: CASSESRPSGNYEQYF. CDR3 in DNA: TGTGCCAGCAGTGAATCCCGGCCCAGCGGGAACTACGAGCAGTACTTC.

There are a few counts of this clone. The gene calls are TRBV19 and TRBJ1-2; the match to TRBD1 covers 11 bases. Trimming at V came to 10 bases and at J to 7 bases, leaving 11 bases not matched to a gene. This CDR3 spans 14 amino acids. The V gene's germline CDR1 is LNHDA and CDR2 SQIVND (reference sequence). Written as DNA, the CDR3 is TGTGCCACCAATCCCCGGACAGGGGGCTTTGGCTACACCTTC. This encodes CATNPRTGGFGYTF.

V gene TRBV7-3 combines with J gene TRBJ2-5; D gene uncertain. The CDR3 spans 18 residues. Trimming cost V 2 bases and J 2 bases, with 21 bases left between them. The germline CDR1 and CDR2 sequences are SGHTA and FQGTGA. CDR3 coding DNA: TGTGCCAGCAGCTTAGAGACGGGTGATCTCGGCAAACAAGAGACCCAGTACTTC. Protein product: CASSLETGDLGKQETQYF.

V and J are TRBV6-5 and TRBJ1-1; a possible D gene is TRBD1 (6 bases). The CDR3 runs 16 residues. Per the germline V gene, CDR1 is MNHEY and CDR2 is SVGAGI. The germline V and J ends were trimmed by 6 bases and 2 bases, with 19 bases remaining between them. CDR3 amino acids: CASRYRRTAPNTEAFF. CDR3 in DNA: TGTGCCAGCAGATACCGTAGGACAGCTCCAAACACTGAAGCTTTCTTT.

This chain joins TRBV18 and TRBJ2-7, with TRBD2 matching over 13 bases. The V segment lost 0 bases and the J segment 5 bases; nucleotides outside the gene matches: 4. CDR1 is KGHSH and CDR2 is LQKENI in the germline V gene. This CDR3 is built from 16 residues. The DNA of the CDR3 is TGTGCCAGCTCACCACCGGGACTAGCGGGGTCCGACGAGCAGTACTTC. Amino acid sequence: CASSPPGLAGSDEQYF.

CDR3 residues: CSASPRETQYF. CDR3 sequence (DNA): TGCAGTGCTAGCCCCCGTGAGACCCAGTACTTC. This chain joins TRBV20-1 and TRBJ2-5; no firm D call. CDR1 DFQATT and CDR2 SNEGSKA come from the germline V gene (reference sequence). The CDR3 runs to 11 residues. Trimming took 3 bases from V and 5 from J, leaving 7 bases between them.

CDR3 in amino acids: CASSESWREAPYNEQFF. For the CDR3, the DNA is TGCGCCAGCAGTGAGTCCTGGCGGGAGGCCCCCTACAATGAGCAGTTCTTC. The V and J genes are TRBV10-1 and TRBJ2-1; 8 nucleotides agree with TRBD2. CDR1 is WNHNN, CDR2 SYGVQD, per germline (reference sequence). V gave up 0 bases and J gave up 2 bases; unmatched junction bases: 6. The CDR3 runs to 17 residues.

V is TRBV28 and J is TRBJ2-6, with D possibly TRBD1 on 5 matching bases. The germline V and J ends were trimmed by 3 bases and 0 bases, with 9 bases remaining between them. The CDR3 is 16 amino acids. The germline V gene has CDR1 MDHEN and CDR2 SYDVKM. CDR3 in DNA: TGTGCCAGCAGTTTCGGCGACAGCTCTGGGGCCAACGTCCTGACTTTC. Translating gives CASSFGDSSGANVLTF. Filled out from reference TRBV28 and TRBJ2-6, the complete variable domain reads DVKVTQSSRYLVKRTGEKVFLECVQDMDHENMFWYRQDPGLGLRLIYFSYDVKMKEKGDIPEGYSVSREKKERFSLILESASTNQTSMYLCASSFGDSSGANVLTFGAGSRLTVL.

The chain employs TRBV6-6 and TRBJ2-5; D might be TRBD2 (6 bases). Between the trimmed V and J ends, which lost 4 bases and 9 bases, there was a span of 9 bases. From germline, CDR1 is MNHNY and CDR2 SVGAGI (reference sequence). The CDR3 has 11 amino acids. The CDR3 loop reads CASSLRGSQYF. The CDR3, as DNA: TGTGCCAGCAGTTTGCGGGGATCCCAGTACTTC.

The chain couples TRBV21-1 to TRBJ2-5; TRBD2 was called by the table and not checked on the DNA. TRBV21-1 has pseudogene status. CDR3 size: 13 residues. CDR3 residues: CASSPSGSETQYF. In DNA, the CDR3 is TGTGCCAGCAGCCCCTCGGGGTCGGAGACCCAGTACTTC.

The chain is built from TRBV5-1 and TRBJ2-7; TRBD1 agrees at 7 bases. The CDR3 sequence is 16 residues long. J lost 0 bases, V lost 4 bases, and 10 bases had no gene match. CDR1 and CDR2 (germline): SGHRS, YFSETQ. CDR3 protein: CASSQSTGFLSYEQYF. The CDR3 region has the DNA TGCGCCAGCAGCCAGTCGACAGGGTTCCTCTCCTACGAGCAGTACTTC.

V usage is TRBV29-1 and J usage is TRBJ1-1, with a tentative D call TRBD1 (6 bases). CDR3 length: 13 amino acids. Germline V gives CDR1 SQVTM, CDR2 ANQGSEA. V was trimmed by 3 bases and J by 4 bases, leaving 12 bases between them. CDR3 protein: CSVDGGAGTEAFF. The CDR3 DNA sequence: TGCAGCGTTGATGGGGGGGCTGGCACTGAAGCTTTCTTT.

This clone was seen a handful of times. This rearrangement joins TRBV9 to TRBJ2-7; tentatively, D is TRBD2 (6 bases). Germline V gives CDR1 SGDLS, CDR2 YYNGEE. V was shortened by 0 bases and J by 0 bases, with 13 bases between the two germline ends. This CDR3 region has 16 residues. For the CDR3, the DNA is TGTGCCAGCAGCGTAGGGGGTCTAGCGAGCTCCTACGAGCAGTACTTC. Its protein product is CASSVGGLASSYEQYF.

V is TRBV7-9 and J is TRBJ2-5; possibly TRBD2 for D (6 bases). Trimming pared 5 bases from V and 2 bases from J, leaving 18 bases between. CDR1 is SEHNR, CDR2 FQNEAQ, per germline (reference sequence). The CDR3 runs to 16 residues. The CDR3 spells CASSLGGAGRQETQYF. CDR3 coding DNA: TGTGCCAGCAGCCTTGGAGGGGCGGGGAGGCAAGAGACCCAGTACTTC.

The J gene is TRBJ2-7, the V gene TRBV2; D not resolved. The CDR3 contains 12 residues. V was clipped by 6 bases and J by 4 bases, with 10 bases between them. Germline CDR1 is SNHLY and CDR2 is FYNNEI. The CDR3 DNA sequence: TGTGCCAGCAGCGTTGACACTTACGAGCAGTACTTC. It translates to CASSVDTYEQYF.

The rearrangement uses TRBV6-5 and TRBJ2-2; 7 nucleotides match TRBD1. This CDR3 comprises 15 residues. Looked up from germline, CDR1 is MNHEY and CDR2 is SVGAGI. V was clipped by 5 bases and J by 0 bases; unmatched bases: 3. Here the CDR3 DNA reads TGTGCCAGCAGTCTTCAGGGGGCGAACACCGGGGAGCTGTTTTTT. Translation: CASSLQGANTGELFF.

V and J are TRBV7-9 and TRBJ1-6, with a tentative D call TRBD1 (5 bases). CDR1 is SEHNR, CDR2 FQNEAQ, per germline (reference sequence). The V end was cut by 4 bases, the J end by 10 bases, with 20 bases between. The CDR3 has 16 residues. The chain's CDR3 is CASSSRAKGEGSPLHF. CDR3 in DNA: TGTGCCAGCAGCTCCCGGGCCAAAGGGGAAGGATCACCCCTCCACTTT.